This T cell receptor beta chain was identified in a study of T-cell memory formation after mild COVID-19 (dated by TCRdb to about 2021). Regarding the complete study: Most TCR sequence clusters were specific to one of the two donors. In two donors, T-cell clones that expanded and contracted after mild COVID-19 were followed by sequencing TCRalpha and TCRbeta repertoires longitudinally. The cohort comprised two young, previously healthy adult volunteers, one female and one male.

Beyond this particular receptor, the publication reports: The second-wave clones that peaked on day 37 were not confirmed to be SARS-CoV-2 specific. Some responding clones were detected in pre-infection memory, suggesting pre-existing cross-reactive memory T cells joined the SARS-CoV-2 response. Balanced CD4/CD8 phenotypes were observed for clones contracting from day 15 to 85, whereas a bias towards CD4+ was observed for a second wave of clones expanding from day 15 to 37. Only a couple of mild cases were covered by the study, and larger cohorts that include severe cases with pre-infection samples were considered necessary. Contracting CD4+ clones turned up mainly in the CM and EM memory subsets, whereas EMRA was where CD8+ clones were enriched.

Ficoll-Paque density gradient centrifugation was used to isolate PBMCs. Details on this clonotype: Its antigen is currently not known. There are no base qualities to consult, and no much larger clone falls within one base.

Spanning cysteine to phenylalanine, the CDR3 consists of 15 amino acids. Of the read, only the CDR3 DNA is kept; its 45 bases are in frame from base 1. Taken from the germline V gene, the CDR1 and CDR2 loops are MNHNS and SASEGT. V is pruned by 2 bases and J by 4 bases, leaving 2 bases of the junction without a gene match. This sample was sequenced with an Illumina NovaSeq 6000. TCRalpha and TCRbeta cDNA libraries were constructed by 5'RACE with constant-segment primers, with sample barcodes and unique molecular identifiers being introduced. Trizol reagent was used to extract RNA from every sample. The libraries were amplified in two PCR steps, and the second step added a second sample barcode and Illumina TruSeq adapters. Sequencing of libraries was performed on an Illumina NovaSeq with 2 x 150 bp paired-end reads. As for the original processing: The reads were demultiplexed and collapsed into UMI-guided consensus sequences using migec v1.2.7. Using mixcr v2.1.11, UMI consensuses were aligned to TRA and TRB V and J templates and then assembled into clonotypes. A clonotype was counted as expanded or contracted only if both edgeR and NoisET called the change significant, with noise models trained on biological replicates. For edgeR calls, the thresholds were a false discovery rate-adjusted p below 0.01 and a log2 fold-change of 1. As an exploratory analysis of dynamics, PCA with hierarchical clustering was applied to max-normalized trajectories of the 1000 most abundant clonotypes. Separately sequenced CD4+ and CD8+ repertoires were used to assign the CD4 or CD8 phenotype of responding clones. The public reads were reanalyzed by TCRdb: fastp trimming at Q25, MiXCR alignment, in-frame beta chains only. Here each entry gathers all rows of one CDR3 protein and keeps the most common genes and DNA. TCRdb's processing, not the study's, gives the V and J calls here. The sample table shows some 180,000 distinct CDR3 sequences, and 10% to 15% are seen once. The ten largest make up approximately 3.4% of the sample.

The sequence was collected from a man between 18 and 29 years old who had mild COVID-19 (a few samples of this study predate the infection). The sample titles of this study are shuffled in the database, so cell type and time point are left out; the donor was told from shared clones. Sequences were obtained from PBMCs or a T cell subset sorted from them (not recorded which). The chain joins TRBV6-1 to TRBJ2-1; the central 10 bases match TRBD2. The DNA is TGTGCCAGCAGTGAAATACTAGCGGGGTACAATGAGCAGTTCTTC. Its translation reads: CASSEILAGYNEQFF.